The T cell receptor beta chain under discussion was sequenced for a study of cytomegalovirus exposure and HLA in healthy donors. Study results and caveats: Presence/absence analyses rested on an assumption that sequencing depth was roughly uniform across donors. In a later analysis, a missense DCLRE1C variant was linked to TCR beta V- and J-gene trimming. Cytomegalovirus status was reportedly diagnosed by the classifier with high specificity and sensitivity.

This clone turned up a few times. The target antigen is unknown. With 60 Vbeta and 13 Jbeta primers, the PCR was carried out. Using immunoSEQ multiplex PCR, the repertoire was profiled, and TCRdb retains in-frame clones only, with some absent. The sample consists of approximately 110,000 clones, under 80% of them appearing once. This TCR came from a woman aged 55-69 years in good health and CMV-seropositive. Sequencing used PBMCs.

The CDR3: CASTRGNSNQPQHF. In DNA form, the CDR3 reads TGTGCCAGCACCCGGGGAAATAGCAATCAGCCCCAGCATTTT. The chain combines TRBV7-8 with TRBJ1-5; no clear D gene. CDR3 length: 14 residues. CDR1 and CDR2 (germline): SGHVS, FQNEAQ. Between the trimmed V and J ends, which lost 7 bases and 0 bases, there was a span of 10 bases.